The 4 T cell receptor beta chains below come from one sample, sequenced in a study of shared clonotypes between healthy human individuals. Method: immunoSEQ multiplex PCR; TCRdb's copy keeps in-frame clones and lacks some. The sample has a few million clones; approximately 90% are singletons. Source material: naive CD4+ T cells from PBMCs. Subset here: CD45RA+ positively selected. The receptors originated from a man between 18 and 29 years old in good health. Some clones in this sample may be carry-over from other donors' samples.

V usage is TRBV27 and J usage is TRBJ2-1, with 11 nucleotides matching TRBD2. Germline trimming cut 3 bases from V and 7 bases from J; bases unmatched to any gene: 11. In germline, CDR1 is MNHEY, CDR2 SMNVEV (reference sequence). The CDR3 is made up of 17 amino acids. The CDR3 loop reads CASSLPHGTSGGNEQFF. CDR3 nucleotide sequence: TGTGCCAGCAGTTTGCCACACGGGACTAGCGGAGGGAATGAGCAGTTCTTC.

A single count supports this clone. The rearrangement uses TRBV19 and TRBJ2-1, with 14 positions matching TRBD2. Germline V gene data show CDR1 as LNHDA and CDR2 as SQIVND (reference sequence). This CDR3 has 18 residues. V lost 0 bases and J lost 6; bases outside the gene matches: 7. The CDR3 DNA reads TGTGCCAGTAGTATAGATCGGGGACTAGCGGGAGTCCCCAATGAGCAGTTCTTC. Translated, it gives CASSIDRGLAGVPNEQFF.

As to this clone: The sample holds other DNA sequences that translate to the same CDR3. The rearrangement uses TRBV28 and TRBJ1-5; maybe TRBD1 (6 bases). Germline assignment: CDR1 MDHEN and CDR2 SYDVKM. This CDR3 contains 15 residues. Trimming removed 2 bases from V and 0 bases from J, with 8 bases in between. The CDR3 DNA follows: TGTGCCAGCAGTTTACCAGGGGATAGCAATCAGCCCCAGCATTTT. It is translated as CASSLPGDSNQPQHF.

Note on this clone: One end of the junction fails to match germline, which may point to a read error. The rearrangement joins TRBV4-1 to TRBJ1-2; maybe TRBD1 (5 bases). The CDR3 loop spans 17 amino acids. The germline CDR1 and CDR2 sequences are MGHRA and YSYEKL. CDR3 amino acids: CTSSQGTGGGRLYGYTF. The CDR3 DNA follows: TGCACCAGCAGCCAAGGGACCGGGGGGGGACGTCTCTATGGCTACACCTTC.